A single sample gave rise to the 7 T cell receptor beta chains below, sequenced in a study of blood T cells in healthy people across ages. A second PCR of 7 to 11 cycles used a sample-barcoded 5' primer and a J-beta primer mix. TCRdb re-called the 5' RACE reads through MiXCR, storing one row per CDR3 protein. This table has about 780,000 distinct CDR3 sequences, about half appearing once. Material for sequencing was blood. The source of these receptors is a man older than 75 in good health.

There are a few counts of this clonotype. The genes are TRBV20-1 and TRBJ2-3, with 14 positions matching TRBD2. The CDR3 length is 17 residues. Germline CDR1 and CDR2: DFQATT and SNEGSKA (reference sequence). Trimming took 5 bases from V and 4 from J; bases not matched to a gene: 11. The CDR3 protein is CSAPRGTSGRFPDTQYF. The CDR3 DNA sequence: TGCAGTGCTCCCCGGGGGACTAGCGGGAGATTCCCAGATACGCAGTATTTT.

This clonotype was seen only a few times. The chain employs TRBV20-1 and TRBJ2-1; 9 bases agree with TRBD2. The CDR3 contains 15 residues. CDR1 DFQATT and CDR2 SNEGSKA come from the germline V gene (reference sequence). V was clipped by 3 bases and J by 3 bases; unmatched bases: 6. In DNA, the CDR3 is TGCAGTGCTAGTACTCTAGCGGGACTCTACAATGAGCAGTTCTTC. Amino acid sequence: CSASTLAGLYNEQFF.

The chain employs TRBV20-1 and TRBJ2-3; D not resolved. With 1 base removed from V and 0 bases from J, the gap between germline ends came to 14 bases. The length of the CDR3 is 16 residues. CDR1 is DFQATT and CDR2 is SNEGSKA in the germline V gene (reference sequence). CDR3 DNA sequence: TGCAGTGCTAGAGGTCGTTCGGCGTTTAGCACAGATACGCAGTATTTT. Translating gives CSARGRSAFSTDTQYF.

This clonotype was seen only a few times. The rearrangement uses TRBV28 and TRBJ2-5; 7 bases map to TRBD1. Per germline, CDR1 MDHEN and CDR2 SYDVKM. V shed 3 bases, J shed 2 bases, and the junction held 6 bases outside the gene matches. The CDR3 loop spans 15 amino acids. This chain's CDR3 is CASSFLRQGQETQYF. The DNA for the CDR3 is TGTGCCAGCAGTTTCCTCCGACAGGGACAAGAGACCCAGTACTTC.

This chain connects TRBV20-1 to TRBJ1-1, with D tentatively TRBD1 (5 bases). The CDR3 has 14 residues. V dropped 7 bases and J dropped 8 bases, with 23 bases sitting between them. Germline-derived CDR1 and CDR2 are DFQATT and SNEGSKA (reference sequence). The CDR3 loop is CSVQSGAGASEAFF. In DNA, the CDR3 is TGCAGTGTCCAGAGTGGCGCCGGGGCGTCGGAAGCTTTCTTT.

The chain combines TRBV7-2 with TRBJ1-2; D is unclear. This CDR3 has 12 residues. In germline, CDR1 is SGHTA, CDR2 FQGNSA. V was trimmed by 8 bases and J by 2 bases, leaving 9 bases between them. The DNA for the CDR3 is TGTGCCAGCTCGGACCCAAACTATGGCTACACCTTC. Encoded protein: CASSDPNYGYTF.

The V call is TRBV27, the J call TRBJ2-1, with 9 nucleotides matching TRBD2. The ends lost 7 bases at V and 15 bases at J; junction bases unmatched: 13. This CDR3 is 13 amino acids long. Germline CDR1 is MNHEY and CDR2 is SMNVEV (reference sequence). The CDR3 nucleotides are TGTGCCAGCACCTTGGGGCTAGCGGGATCCCTGTTCTTC. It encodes CASTLGLAGSLFF.